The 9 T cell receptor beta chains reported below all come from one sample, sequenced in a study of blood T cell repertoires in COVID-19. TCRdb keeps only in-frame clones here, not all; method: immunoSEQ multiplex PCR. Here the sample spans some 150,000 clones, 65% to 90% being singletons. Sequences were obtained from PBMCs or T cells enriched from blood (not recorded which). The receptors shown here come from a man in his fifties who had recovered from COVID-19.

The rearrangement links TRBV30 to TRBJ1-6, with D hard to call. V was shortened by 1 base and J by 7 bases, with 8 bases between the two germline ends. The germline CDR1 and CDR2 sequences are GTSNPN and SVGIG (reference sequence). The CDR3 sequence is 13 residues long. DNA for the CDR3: TGTGCCTGGAGTGGCCAGGCAAATTCACCCCTCCACTTT. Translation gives CAWSGQANSPLHF.

CDR3 DNA: TGCGCCAGCAGCCAGCCGGGACAGGCGCGGCGCTACACCTTC. This encodes CASSQPGQARRYTF. The V gene is TRBV4-1, the J gene TRBJ1-2; TRBD1 matches 8 bases. The CDR3 has 14 amino acids. The germline V gene has CDR1 MGHRA and CDR2 YSYEKL. Trimming at V came to 3 bases and at J to 9 bases, leaving 9 bases not matched to a gene.

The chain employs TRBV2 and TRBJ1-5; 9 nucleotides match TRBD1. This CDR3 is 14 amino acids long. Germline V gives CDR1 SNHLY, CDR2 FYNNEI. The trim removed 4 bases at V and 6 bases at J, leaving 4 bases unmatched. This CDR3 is CASSGTGESQPQHF. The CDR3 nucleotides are TGTGCCAGCAGTGGGACAGGGGAGAGTCAGCCCCAGCATTTT.

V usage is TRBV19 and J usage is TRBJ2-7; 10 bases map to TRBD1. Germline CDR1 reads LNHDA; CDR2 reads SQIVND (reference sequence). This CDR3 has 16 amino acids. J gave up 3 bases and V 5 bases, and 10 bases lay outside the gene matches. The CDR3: CASSAAGTGVSYEQYF. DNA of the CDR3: TGTGCCAGTAGTGCTGCGGGGACAGGGGTAAGCTACGAGCAGTACTTC.

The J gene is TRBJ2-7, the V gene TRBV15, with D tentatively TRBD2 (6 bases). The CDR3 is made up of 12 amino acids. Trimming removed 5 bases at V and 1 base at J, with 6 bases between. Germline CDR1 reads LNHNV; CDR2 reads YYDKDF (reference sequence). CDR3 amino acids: CATSGGSYEQYF. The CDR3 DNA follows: TGTGCCACCAGCGGGGGGTCCTACGAGCAGTACTTC.

CDR3 nucleotides: TGTGCCAGCAGGTCACAGATGAACACTGAAGCTTTCTTT. Translating gives CASRSQMNTEAFF. This chain connects TRBV12-3 or TRBV12-4 to TRBJ1-1; unclear D gene. This CDR3 is built from 13 residues. The V and J ends lost 6 bases and 0 bases respectively, with 8 bases between them.

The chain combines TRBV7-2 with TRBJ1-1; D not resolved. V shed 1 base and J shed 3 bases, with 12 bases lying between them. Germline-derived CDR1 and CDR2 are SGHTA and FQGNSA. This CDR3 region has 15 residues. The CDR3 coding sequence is TGTGCCAGCAGCTTAGGTAGCGGGCGCGACACTGAAGCTTTCTTT. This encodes CASSLGSGRDTEAFF.

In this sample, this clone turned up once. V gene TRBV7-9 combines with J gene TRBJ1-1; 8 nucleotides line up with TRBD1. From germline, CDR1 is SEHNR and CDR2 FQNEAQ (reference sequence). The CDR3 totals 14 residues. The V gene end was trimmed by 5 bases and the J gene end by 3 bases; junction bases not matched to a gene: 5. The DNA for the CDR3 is TGTGCCAGCAGCCGACAGGGGTTGGACACTGAAGCTTTCTTT. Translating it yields CASSRQGLDTEAFF.

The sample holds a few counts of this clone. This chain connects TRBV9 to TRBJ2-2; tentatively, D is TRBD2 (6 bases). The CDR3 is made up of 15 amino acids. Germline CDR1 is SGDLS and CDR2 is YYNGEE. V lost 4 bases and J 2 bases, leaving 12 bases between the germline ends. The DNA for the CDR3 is TGTGCCAGCAGCCCCCGGGACTTAAACACCGGGGAGCTGTTTTTT. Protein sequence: CASSPRDLNTGELFF.